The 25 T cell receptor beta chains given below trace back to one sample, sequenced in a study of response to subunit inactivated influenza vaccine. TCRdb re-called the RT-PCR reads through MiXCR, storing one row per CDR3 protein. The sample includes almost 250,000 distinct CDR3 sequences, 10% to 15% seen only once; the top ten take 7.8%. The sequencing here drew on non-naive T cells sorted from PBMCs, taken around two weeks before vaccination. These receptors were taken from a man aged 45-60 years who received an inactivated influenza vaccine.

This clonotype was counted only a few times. The CDR3 protein is CASRVTGGQETQYF. Written as DNA, the CDR3 is TGTGCCAGCAGGGTAACAGGGGGCCAAGAGACCCAGTACTTC. This rearrangement joins TRBV6-1 to TRBJ2-5; 8 bases align to TRBD1. The CDR3 loop spans 14 amino acids. The V and J ends lost 6 bases and 1 base, in that order; junction bases with no gene match: 4. CDR1 is MNHNS, CDR2 SASEGT, per germline.

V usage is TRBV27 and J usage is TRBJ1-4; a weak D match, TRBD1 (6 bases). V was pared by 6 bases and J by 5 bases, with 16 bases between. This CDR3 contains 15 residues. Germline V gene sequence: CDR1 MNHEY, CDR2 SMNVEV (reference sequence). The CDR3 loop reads CASRGSGALNEKLFF. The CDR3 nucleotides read TGTGCCAGCAGGGGCTCAGGGGCCCTAAATGAAAAACTGTTTTTT.

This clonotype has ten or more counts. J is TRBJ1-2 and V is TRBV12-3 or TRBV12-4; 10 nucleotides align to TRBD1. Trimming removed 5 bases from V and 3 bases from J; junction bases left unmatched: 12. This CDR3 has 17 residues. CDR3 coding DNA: TGTGCCAGCAGTATGAATGCGGGACAGGGGATCCACTATGGCTACACCTTC. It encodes CASSMNAGQGIHYGYTF.

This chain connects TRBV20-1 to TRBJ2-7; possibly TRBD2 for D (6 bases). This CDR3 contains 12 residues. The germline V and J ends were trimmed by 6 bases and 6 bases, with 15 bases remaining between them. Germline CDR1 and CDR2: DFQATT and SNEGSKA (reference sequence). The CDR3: CSAPRRAGEQYF. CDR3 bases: TGCAGTGCGCCGAGGAGGGCGGGCGAGCAGTACTTC.

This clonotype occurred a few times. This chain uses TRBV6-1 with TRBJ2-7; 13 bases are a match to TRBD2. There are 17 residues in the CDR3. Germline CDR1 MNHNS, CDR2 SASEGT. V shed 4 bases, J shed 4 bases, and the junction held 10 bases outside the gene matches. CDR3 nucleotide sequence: TGTGCCAGCAGTGCGGTGACTAGCGGGGGGCAGACATACGAGCAGTACTTC. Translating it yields CASSAVTSGGQTYEQYF.

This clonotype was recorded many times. The CDR3 here is CASSLWGNKNIQYF. CDR3 in DNA: TGTGCCAGCTCCCTATGGGGTAACAAAAACATTCAGTACTTC. The chain recombines TRBV2 with TRBJ2-4; D unclear. CDR1 is SNHLY, CDR2 FYNNEI, per germline. The CDR3 sequence is 14 residues long. V dropped 8 bases and J dropped 3 bases, with 14 bases sitting between them.

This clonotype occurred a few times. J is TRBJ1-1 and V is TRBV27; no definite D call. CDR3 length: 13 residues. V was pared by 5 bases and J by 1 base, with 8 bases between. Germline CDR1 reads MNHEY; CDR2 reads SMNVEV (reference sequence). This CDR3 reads CASSQKRNTEAFF. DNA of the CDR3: TGTGCCAGCAGTCAAAAAAGGAACACTGAAGCTTTCTTT.

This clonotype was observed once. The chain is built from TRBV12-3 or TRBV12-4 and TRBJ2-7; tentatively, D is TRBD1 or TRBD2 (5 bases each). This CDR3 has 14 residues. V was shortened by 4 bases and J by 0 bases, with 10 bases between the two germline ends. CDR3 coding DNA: TGTGCCAGCAGTTGGGGAGACAGCTCCTACGAGCAGTACTTC. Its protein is CASSWGDSSYEQYF.

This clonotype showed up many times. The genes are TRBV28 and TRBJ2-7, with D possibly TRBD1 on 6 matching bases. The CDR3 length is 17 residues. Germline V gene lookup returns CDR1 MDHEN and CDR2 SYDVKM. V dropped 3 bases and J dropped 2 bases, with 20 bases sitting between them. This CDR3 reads CASSLLGTYRETYEQYF. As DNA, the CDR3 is TGTGCCAGCAGTTTGTTGGGGACGTACAGGGAAACCTACGAGCAGTACTTC. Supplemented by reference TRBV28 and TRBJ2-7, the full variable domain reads DVKVTQSSRYLVKRTGEKVFLECVQDMDHENMFWYRQDPGLGLRLIYFSYDVKMKEKGDIPEGYSVSREKKERFSLILESASTNQTSMYLCASSLLGTYRETYEQYFGPGTRLTVT.

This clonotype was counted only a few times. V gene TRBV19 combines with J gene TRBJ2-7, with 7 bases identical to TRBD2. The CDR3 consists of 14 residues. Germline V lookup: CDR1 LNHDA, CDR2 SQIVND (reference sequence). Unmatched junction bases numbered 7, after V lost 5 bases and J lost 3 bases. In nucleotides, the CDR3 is TGTGCCAGTAGTGTGGGACTATCCCACTACGAGCAGTACTTC. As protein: CASSVGLSHYEQYF. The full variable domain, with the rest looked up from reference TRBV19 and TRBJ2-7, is DGGITQSPKYLFRKEGQNVTLSCEQNLNHDAMYWYRQDPGQGLRLIYYSQIVNDFQKGDIAEGYSVSREKKESFPLTVTSAQKNPTAFYLCASSVGLSHYEQYFGPGTRLTVT.

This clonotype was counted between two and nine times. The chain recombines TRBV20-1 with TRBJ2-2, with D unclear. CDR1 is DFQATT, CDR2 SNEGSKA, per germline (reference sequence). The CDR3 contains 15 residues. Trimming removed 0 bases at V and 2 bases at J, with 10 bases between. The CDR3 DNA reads TGCAGTGCTAGAGATTATGGCGGTAACACCGGGGAGCTGTTTTTT. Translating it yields CSARDYGGNTGELFF.

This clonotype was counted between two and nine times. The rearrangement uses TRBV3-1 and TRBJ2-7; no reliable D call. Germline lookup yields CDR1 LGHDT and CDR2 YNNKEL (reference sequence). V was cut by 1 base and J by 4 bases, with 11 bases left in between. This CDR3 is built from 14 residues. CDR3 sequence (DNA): TGTGCCAGCAGCCAAGGTCCGGGTAGGTACGAGCAGTACTTC. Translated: CASSQGPGRYEQYF.

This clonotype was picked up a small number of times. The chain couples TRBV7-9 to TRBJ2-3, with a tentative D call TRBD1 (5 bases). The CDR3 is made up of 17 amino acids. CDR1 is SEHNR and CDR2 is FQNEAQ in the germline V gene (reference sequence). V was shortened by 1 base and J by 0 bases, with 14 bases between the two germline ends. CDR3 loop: CASSLGQGRSSTDTQYF. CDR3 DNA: TGTGCCAGCAGCTTAGGCCAGGGAAGATCTAGCACAGATACGCAGTATTTT.

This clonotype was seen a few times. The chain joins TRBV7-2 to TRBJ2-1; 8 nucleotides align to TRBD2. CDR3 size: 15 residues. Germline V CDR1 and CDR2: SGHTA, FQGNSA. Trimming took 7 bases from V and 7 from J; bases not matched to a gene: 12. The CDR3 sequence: CASNRAAGERNEQFF. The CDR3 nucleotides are TGTGCCAGCAACCGGGCAGCGGGAGAGAGGAATGAGCAGTTCTTC.

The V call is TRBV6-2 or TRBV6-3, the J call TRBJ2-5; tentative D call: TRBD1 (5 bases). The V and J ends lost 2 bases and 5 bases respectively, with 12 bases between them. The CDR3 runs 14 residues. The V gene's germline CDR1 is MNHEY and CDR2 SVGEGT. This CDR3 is CASSYEQGLETQYF. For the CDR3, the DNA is TGTGCCAGCAGTTACGAGCAGGGCCTCGAGACCCAGTACTTC.

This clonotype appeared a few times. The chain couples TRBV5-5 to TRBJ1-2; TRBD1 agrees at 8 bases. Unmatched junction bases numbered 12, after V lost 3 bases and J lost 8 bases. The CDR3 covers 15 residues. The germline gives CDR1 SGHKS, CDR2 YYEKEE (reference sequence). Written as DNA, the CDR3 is TGTGCCAGCAGCTCCACGGTTGGACAGGGATCGGGCTACACCTTC. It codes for CASSSTVGQGSGYTF.

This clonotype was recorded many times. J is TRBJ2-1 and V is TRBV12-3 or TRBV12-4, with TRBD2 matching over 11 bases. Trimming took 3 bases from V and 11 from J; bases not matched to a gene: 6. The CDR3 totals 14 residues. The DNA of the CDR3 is TGTGCCAGCAGTTTTGGCCTAGCGGGGGGCAAGCAGTTCTTC. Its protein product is CASSFGLAGGKQFF.

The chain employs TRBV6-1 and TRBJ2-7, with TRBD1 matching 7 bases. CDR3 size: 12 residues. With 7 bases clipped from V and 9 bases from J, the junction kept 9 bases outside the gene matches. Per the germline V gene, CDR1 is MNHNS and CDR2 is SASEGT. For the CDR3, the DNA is TGTGCCAGCAAAACAGGGGATGTCGTGCAGTACTTC. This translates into CASKTGDVVQYF.

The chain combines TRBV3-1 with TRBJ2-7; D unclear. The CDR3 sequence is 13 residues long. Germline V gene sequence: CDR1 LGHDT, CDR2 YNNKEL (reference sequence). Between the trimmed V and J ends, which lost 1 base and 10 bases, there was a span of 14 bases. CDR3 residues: CASSQASWAAQYF. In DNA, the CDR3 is TGTGCCAGCAGCCAAGCCTCCTGGGCAGCCCAGTACTTC.

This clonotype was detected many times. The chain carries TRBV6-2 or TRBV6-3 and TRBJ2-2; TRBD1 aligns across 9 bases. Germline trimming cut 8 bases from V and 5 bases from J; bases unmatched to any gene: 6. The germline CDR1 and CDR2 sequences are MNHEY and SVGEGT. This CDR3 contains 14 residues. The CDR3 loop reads CASGRTGVTGELFF. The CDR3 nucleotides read TGTGCCAGCGGTCGGACAGGGGTGACCGGGGAGCTGTTTTTT.

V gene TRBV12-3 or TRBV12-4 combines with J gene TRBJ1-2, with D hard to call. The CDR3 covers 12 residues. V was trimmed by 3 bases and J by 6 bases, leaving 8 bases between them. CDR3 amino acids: CASSLNRHGYTF. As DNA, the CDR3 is TGTGCCAGCAGTTTGAATCGGCATGGCTACACCTTC.

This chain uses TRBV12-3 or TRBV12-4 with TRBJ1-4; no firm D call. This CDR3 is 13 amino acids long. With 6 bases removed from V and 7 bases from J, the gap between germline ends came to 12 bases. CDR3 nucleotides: TGTGCCAGCAGCGACACAATCGGTGAAAAACTGTTTTTT. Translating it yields CASSDTIGEKLFF.

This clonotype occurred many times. CDR3 region: CASKRGLAEKLFF. The CDR3 DNA is TGTGCCAGCAAGCGGGGCTTAGCTGAAAAACTGTTTTTT. The genes are TRBV2 and TRBJ1-4; D is possibly TRBD1 (5 bases). Germline CDR1 is SNHLY and CDR2 is FYNNEI. V was shortened by 7 bases and J by 7 bases, with 13 bases between the two germline ends. There are 13 residues in the CDR3.

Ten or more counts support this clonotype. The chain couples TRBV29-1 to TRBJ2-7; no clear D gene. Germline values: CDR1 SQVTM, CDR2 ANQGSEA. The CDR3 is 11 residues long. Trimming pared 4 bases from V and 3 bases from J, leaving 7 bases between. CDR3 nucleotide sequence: TGCAGCGTTGGACAAGACTACGAGCAGTACTTC. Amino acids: CSVGQDYEQYF.

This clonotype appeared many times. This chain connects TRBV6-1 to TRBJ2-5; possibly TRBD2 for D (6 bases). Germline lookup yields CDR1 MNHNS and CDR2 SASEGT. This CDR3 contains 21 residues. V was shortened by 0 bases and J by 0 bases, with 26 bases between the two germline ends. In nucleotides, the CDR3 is TGTGCCAGCAGTGAAGCGCCGCGGGGAAAGGCTGTGGCTCCGTACCAAGAGACCCAGTACTTC. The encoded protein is CASSEAPRGKAVAPYQETQYF.